The 26 T cell receptor beta chains below come from one sample, sequenced in a study of T cells in Graves' hyperthyroidism and ophthalmopathy. Amplification yielded TCR beta CDR3 regions, with RNA transcripts as the source. The HTBI set primed first-round TCR CDR3 RT-PCR. TCRdb recomputed calls from the multiplex PCR reads with MiXCR, one row per CDR3 protein. The profile shows some 600,000 distinct CDR3 sequences, about 14% of them singletons. The sequencing sample was made of blood. These receptors all stem from a woman aged 25 to 39 with Graves' hyperthyroidism that later progressed to Graves' ophthalmopathy.

This chain's CDR3 is CSAQRQGISNQPQHF. The CDR3 region has the DNA TGCAGTGCTCAGCGACAGGGCATAAGCAATCAGCCCCAGCATTTT. The V gene is TRBV20-1, the J gene TRBJ1-5; 7 bases line up with TRBD1. Germline CDR1 reads DFQATT; CDR2 reads SNEGSKA (reference sequence). The CDR3 length is 15 residues. The V gene end was trimmed by 5 bases and the J gene end by 1 base; junction bases not matched to a gene: 8.

This clonotype appeared many times. V is TRBV5-1 and J is TRBJ2-6; D perhaps matches TRBD1 (6 bases). Germline V lookup: CDR1 SGHRS, CDR2 YFSETQ. The CDR3 covers 16 residues. V was trimmed by 4 bases and J by 0 bases, leaving 11 bases between them. The CDR3 nucleotides read TGCGCCAGCAGCAGGACAGCTGACTCTGGGGCCAACGTCCTGACTTTC. Amino acid sequence: CASSRTADSGANVLTF. Looking up the rest from reference TRBV5-1 and TRBJ2-6 gives the full variable domain: KAGVTQTPRYLIKTRGQQVTLSCSPISGHRSVSWYQQTPGQGLQFLFEYFSETQRNKGNFPGRFSGRQFSNSRSEMNVSTLELGDSALYLCASSRTADSGANVLTFGAGSRLTVL.

The genes are TRBV24-1 and TRBJ2-7; D tentatively reads TRBD1 or TRBD2 (6 bases each). Trimming took 0 bases from V and 9 from J, leaving 14 bases between them. Germline loops: CDR1 KGHDR, CDR2 SFDVKD. The CDR3 is 14 amino acids. In DNA form, the CDR3 reads TGTGCCACCAGTGATTTGTACTCGGGGGCTGCGCAGTACTTC. It is translated as CATSDLYSGAAQYF.

This clonotype has a handful of counts. Germline and junction disagree at one end, which may indicate a read error. The rearrangement joins TRBV29-1 to TRBJ1-1; 7 bases line up with TRBD1. CDR1 is SQVTM, CDR2 ANQGSEA, per germline. The CDR3 runs 16 residues. The CDR3 region is CSVVGTTGAVNTEVFF. Here the CDR3 DNA reads TGCAGCGTTGTAGGTACCACAGGGGCCGTGAACACTGAAGTTTTCTTT.

This clonotype showed up many times. The CDR3 is CASSLEAGRAGADTQYF. The CDR3 DNA is TGTGCCAGCAGTTTAGAGGCCGGCAGGGCGGGTGCAGATACGCAGTATTTT. The chain employs TRBV12-3 or TRBV12-4 and TRBJ2-3, with D perhaps given as TRBD1 or TRBD2 (5 bases each). The germline V and J ends were trimmed by 1 base and 4 bases, with 18 bases remaining between them. The CDR3 is made up of 17 amino acids.

This clonotype showed up just a few times. The rearrangement links TRBV5-1 to TRBJ2-5; D is unresolved. This CDR3 is 13 amino acids long. Trimming shortened V by 9 bases and J by 3 bases, and 15 bases separated the two germline ends. Germline V gene data show CDR1 as SGHRS and CDR2 as YFSETQ. CDR3 in DNA: TGCGCCACCAAAGGGTCCTTTGAAGAGACCCAGTACTTC. Its protein product is CATKGSFEETQYF.

A remark on this clonotype: Just one base apart from a much larger clone, this may be a read error. V usage is TRBV20-1 and J usage is TRBJ2-1, with 8 nucleotides matching TRBD2. The J call is in doubt because the DNA end fits TRBJ2-7 better. The germline V gene encodes CDR1 DFQATT and CDR2 SNEGSKA (reference sequence). This CDR3 region has 15 residues. CDR3 bases: TGCAGTGCTAGAGATCGGCGACTAGCGCACAATGAGCAGTACTTC. Translation: CSARDRRLAHNEQYF.

The chain joins TRBV13 to TRBJ1-2, with 9 bases identical to TRBD1. The CDR3 is 15 residues long. J lost 2 bases, V lost 5 bases, and 6 bases had no gene match. Germline loops: CDR1 PRHDT, CDR2 FYEKMQ (reference sequence). The CDR3 spells CASSRKTGGNYGYTF. Written as DNA, the CDR3 is TGTGCCAGCAGCCGAAAGACAGGGGGGAACTATGGCTACACCTTC.

There are a few counts of this clonotype. The chain has TRBV18 and TRBJ1-1; D is unclear. The CDR3 extends over 16 amino acids. Germline lookup yields CDR1 KGHSH and CDR2 LQKENI. The V gene lost 3 bases and the J gene lost 0 bases, with 14 bases spanning the gap. CDR3 DNA sequence: TGTGCCAGCTCACCGAAGGACGCGGGTATGAACACTGAAGCTTTCTTT. This sequence encodes CASSPKDAGMNTEAFF. Full variable domain (rest looked up from reference TRBV18 and TRBJ1-1): NAGVMQNPRHLVRRRGQEARLRCSPMKGHSHVYWYRQLPEEGLKFMVYLQKENIIDESGMPKERFSAEFPKEGPSILRIQQVVRGDSAAYFCASSPKDAGMNTEAFFGQGTRLTVV.

This clonotype was counted many times. The chain's CDR3 is CASSFPRWAEQFF. The CDR3 DNA reads as TGTGCCAGCAGCTTTCCTAGGTGGGCTGAGCAGTTCTTC. The J gene is TRBJ2-1, the V gene TRBV13, with D unresolved. With 3 bases removed from V and 9 bases from J, the gap between germline ends came to 12 bases. The length of the CDR3 is 13 residues. Germline values: CDR1 PRHDT, CDR2 FYEKMQ (reference sequence).

A note on this clonotype: With a much larger clone just one base away, this may be a read error. V is TRBV20-1 and J is TRBJ2-1; D could derive from TRBD1 or TRBD2 (5 bases each). Looked up from germline, CDR1 is DFQATT and CDR2 is SNEGSKA (reference sequence). This CDR3 region has 15 residues. V lost 5 bases and J 2 bases, leaving 16 bases between the germline ends. This CDR3 is CSAYFSGSPYNEQFF. In nucleotides, the CDR3 is TGCAGTGCTTATTTCTCAGGGAGCCCCTACAATGAGCAGTTCTTC.

The chain recombines TRBV27 with TRBJ2-7; 7 nucleotides align to TRBD2. Germline CDR1 is MNHEY and CDR2 is SMNVEV (reference sequence). The CDR3 covers 15 residues. V was clipped by 8 bases and J by 0 bases; unmatched bases: 10. Written as DNA, the CDR3 is TGTGCCAGCGGTCGGATTCTAGCGGTCTCCTACGAGCAGTACTTC. The encoded protein is CASGRILAVSYEQYF.

This clonotype was recorded many times. This rearrangement joins TRBV27 to TRBJ2-1; TRBD1 aligns across 7 bases. V was pared by 3 bases and J by 4 bases, with 3 bases of the junction left unmatched. This CDR3 region has 14 residues. Germline V gene data show CDR1 as MNHEY and CDR2 as SMNVEV (reference sequence). CDR3 nucleotide sequence: TGTGCCAGCAGTTTTTCAGGGGGATACAATGAGCAGTTCTTC. Its protein is CASSFSGGYNEQFF.

This chain connects TRBV7-2 to TRBJ1-4; unclear D gene. V was pared by 6 bases and J by 2 bases, with 10 bases between. The germline V gene has CDR1 SGHTA and CDR2 FQGNSA. The CDR3 sequence is 14 residues long. CDR3 nucleotides: TGTGCCAGCAGTAGGAGATCGACTAATGAAAAACTGTTTTTT. Its protein product is CASSRRSTNEKLFF. Full variable domain (rest looked up from reference TRBV7-2 and TRBJ1-4): GAGVSQSPSNKVTEKGKDVELRCDPISGHTALYWYRQSLGQGLEFLIYFQGNSAPDKSGLPSDRFSAERTGGSVSTLTIQRTQQEDSAVYLCASSRRSTNEKLFFGSGTQLSVL.

Many counts were recorded for this clonotype. The genes are TRBV10-3 and TRBJ1-2; D is unclear. The V and J ends lost 0 bases and 4 bases respectively, with 9 bases between them. The CDR3 contains 14 residues. CDR1 and CDR2 (germline): ENHRY, SYGVKD. The CDR3 DNA follows: TGTGCCATCAGTGAGTCGTCAGGCTTCTATGGCTACACCTTC. It codes for CAISESSGFYGYTF.

There are many counts of this clonotype. The J gene is TRBJ1-1, the V gene TRBV29-1; 12 bases agree with TRBD1. V dropped 6 bases and J dropped 6; count of bases not matched to a gene: 5. This CDR3 region has 13 residues. Germline V gene sequence: CDR1 SQVTM, CDR2 ANQGSEA. The CDR3 is CSVGTGGLAEAFF. The CDR3 DNA reads as TGCAGCGTCGGGACAGGGGGCTTGGCTGAAGCTTTCTTT.

Many counts were recorded for this clonotype. The chain is built from TRBV15 and TRBJ2-5, with 10 bases fitting TRBD1. The CDR3 sequence is 16 residues long. V lost 5 bases and J lost 3; bases outside the gene matches: 9. The germline gives CDR1 LNHNV, CDR2 YYDKDF (reference sequence). The CDR3 DNA reads TGTGCCACCAGCGAACCGGGGGGGACAGGGGAAGAGACCCAGTACTTC. Translated: CATSEPGGTGEETQYF.

The rearrangement joins TRBV19 to TRBJ1-2, with a tentative D call TRBD1 (5 bases). The germline gives CDR1 LNHDA, CDR2 SQIVND (reference sequence). Trimming took 3 bases from V and 4 from J, leaving 12 bases between them. The CDR3 spans 14 residues. CDR3 nucleotides: TGTGCCAGTAGTATCGAGGGGCCTACCTATGGCTACACCTTC. Encoded protein: CASSIEGPTYGYTF.

This clonotype occurred many times. This sequence joins TRBV30 and TRBJ1-5; TRBD1 matches at 11 bases. The germline V gene encodes CDR1 GTSNPN and CDR2 SVGIG (reference sequence). V trimming: 5 bases; J trimming: 3 bases; junction bases outside the gene matches: 3. This CDR3 comprises 14 residues. The CDR3 here is CAWGTGGYNQPQHF. The CDR3 region has the DNA TGTGCCTGGGGGACAGGGGGGTACAATCAGCCCCAGCATTTT. Together with reference TRBV30 and TRBJ1-5, the CDR3 gives the full variable domain: SQTIHQWPATLVQPVGSPLSLECTVEGTSNPNLYWYRQAAGRGLQLLFYSVGIGQISSEVPQNLSASRPQDRQFILSSKKLLLSDSGFYLCAWGTGGYNQPQHFGDGTRLSIL.

The sample holds a few counts of this clonotype. This rearrangement joins TRBV7-8 to TRBJ2-1; D not certain. The V gene's germline CDR1 is SGHVS and CDR2 FQNEAQ. The length of the CDR3 is 12 residues. Between the trimmed V and J ends, which lost 2 bases and 8 bases, there was a span of 7 bases. DNA for the CDR3: TGTGCCAGCAGCTTAAGTATATATGAGCAGTTCTTC. Protein: CASSLSIYEQFF.

This clonotype showed up just a few times. The chain carries TRBV19 and TRBJ1-4; no clear D gene. CDR3 length equals 14 residues. V dropped 6 bases and J dropped 2 bases, with 10 bases sitting between them. In germline, CDR1 is LNHDA, CDR2 SQIVND (reference sequence). The CDR3 DNA follows: TGTGCCAGTAGCGAGTCCTATACTAATGAAAAACTGTTTTTT. Residues: CASSESYTNEKLFF.

The J gene is TRBJ1-1, the V gene TRBV27; D not certain. Germline CDR1 and CDR2: MNHEY and SMNVEV (reference sequence). The CDR3 runs 14 residues. V gave up 6 bases and J gave up 4 bases, with 15 bases separating them. The CDR3 spells CASRSPAGFTEAFF. The DNA for the CDR3 is TGTGCCAGCAGGTCTCCGGCGGGTTTCACTGAAGCTTTCTTT.

At least ten counts were recorded for this clonotype. This sequence joins TRBV12-3 or TRBV12-4 and TRBJ1-1, with TRBD1 as a possible D gene (5 bases). Between the trimmed V and J ends, which lost 6 bases and 8 bases, there was a span of 16 bases. This CDR3 has 13 residues. The CDR3 region has the DNA TGTGCCAGCAGCCCCGGGGGGAAGGTGGAAGCTTTCTTT. As protein: CASSPGGKVEAFF.

This clonotype was observed at least ten times. The J gene is TRBJ1-1, the V gene TRBV18, with D possibly being TRBD1 (5 bases). The germline V and J ends were trimmed by 1 base and 4 bases, with 10 bases remaining between them. Germline V lookup: CDR1 KGHSH, CDR2 LQKENI. The CDR3 spans 14 residues. The CDR3 loop reads CASSPRRGPTEAFF. CDR3 nucleotides: TGTGCCAGCTCACCACGAAGGGGCCCCACTGAAGCTTTCTTT.

The chain uses TRBV11-3 and TRBJ2-7; 12 nucleotides line up with TRBD2. After removal of 1 base from V and 6 bases from J, the junction contained 7 bases not matched to a gene. CDR3 length: 16 amino acids. The germline V gene encodes CDR1 SGHNT and CDR2 YENEEA. CDR3 nucleotides: TGTGCCAGCAGCTTAGTTTTGACTAGCGGGAGTACCGAGCAGTACTTC. As protein: CASSLVLTSGSTEQYF.

The chain joins TRBV2 to TRBJ2-5, with TRBD2 identical over 7 bases. The CDR3 totals 16 residues. Trimming removed 2 bases from V and 1 base from J; junction bases left unmatched: 7. CDR1 is SNHLY and CDR2 is FYNNEI in the germline V gene. The DNA for the CDR3 is TGTGCCAGCAGTGAATCTAGCGGAGAACTCCAAGAGACCCAGTACTTC. It translates to CASSESSGELQETQYF. Supplemented by reference TRBV2 and TRBJ2-5, the full variable domain reads EPEVTQTPSHQVTQMGQEVILRCVPISNHLYFYWYRQILGQKVEFLVSFYNNEISEKSEIFDDQFSVERPDGSNFTLKIRSTKLEDSAMYFCASSESSGELQETQYFGPGTRLLVL.